This T cell receptor (beta chain) derives from a study of T cell changes during pregnancy in multiple sclerosis. Clones were sequenced by immunoSEQ multiplex PCR, and TCRdb holds only the in-frame ones, with some missing. The sample includes about 50,000 clones, 85% to 95% seen only once; the top ten take around 0.29%. CDR3 length equals 13 residues. Trimming shortened V by 8 bases and J by 8 bases, and 18 bases separated the two germline ends. The germline gives CDR1 SQVTM, CDR2 ANQGSEA. The clonotype was recovered from a female donor with multiple sclerosis, enrolled in a pregnancy study. This rearrangement joins TRBV29-1 to TRBJ1-4; D perhaps matches TRBD1 (6 bases). Sequenced material: CD4+ T cells from peripheral blood mononuclear cells, taken in the second trimester of pregnancy. The CDR3 sequence is CSFRRGGGEKLFF. DNA for the CDR3: TGCAGCTTTCGACGGGGGGGCGGGGAAAAACTGTTTTTT.